This T cell receptor beta chain was recovered during a study of T cell repertoires in cytomegalovirus infection. Looking at the study overall: It was the public TCR beta signatures that indicated both CMV infection and matching HLA type.

Points from the study as a whole: CMV-specific HLA-C-restricted TCR beta clonotypes dominated the ex vivo response.

TCRdb used MiXCR to reprocess the reads, holding one entry per CDR3 protein. This sample has about 310,000 distinct CDR3 sequences, with roughly 15% found just once. The length of the CDR3 is 13 residues. Trimming left V 6 bases short and J 7 bases short, with 14 bases between. Per germline, CDR1 SGHTA and CDR2 FQGNSA. This clonotype was seen many times. Antigen: not known. Sequencing used PBMCs. The sequence was obtained from a human donor in good health (CMV status not recorded). Some clones in this sample may be carry-over from other donors' samples. The chain is built from TRBV7-2 and TRBJ2-3; possibly TRBD2 for D (5 bases). The chain's CDR3 is CASRNPRDNTQYF. DNA of the CDR3: TGTGCCAGCAGAAACCCGAGGGATAATACGCAGTATTTT. Using reference TRBV7-2 and TRBJ2-3 for the parts outside the CDR3, the full variable domain is GAGVSQSPSNKVTEKGKDVELRCDPISGHTALYWYRQSLGQGLEFLIYFQGNSAPDKSGLPSDRFSAERTGGSVSTLTIQRTQQEDSAVYLCASRNPRDNTQYFGPGTRLTVL.